This TCR beta chain was obtained from a study of blood T cell repertoires in COVID-19. As for the study in general: Samples of COVID-19 (acute and convalescent) were obtained from the United States, Italy and Spain. Sources were T cells, B-cell-depleted T cells, or PBMCs; the material itself was cDNA or gDNA.

V lost 5 bases and J lost 4; bases outside the gene matches: 9. This CDR3 spans 16 amino acids. Germline V gene lookup returns CDR1 KGHDR and CDR2 SFDVKD. Study processing details: Amplified reference gene primers provided the basis for estimating nucleated cell counts. Produced via immunoSEQ multiplex PCR; TCRdb's table is partial and in-frame only. The V and J calls and clone size are taken from that table; D and trimming were inferred from the DNA. The sample records roughly 120,000 clones, 60% to 85% being singletons. The source is a human donor in a cohort sampled during active or convalescent COVID-19. This sequence joins TRBV24-1 and TRBJ1-2; 10 positions agree with TRBD1. Material for sequencing was peripheral blood. CDR3 DNA: TGTGCCACCAGTGTTGGGACAGGGGACGTTAGCTATGGCTACACCTTC. Encoded protein: CATSVGTGDVSYGYTF.